One sample yielded the 21 T cell receptor beta chains listed below, sequenced in a study of beta chain features in type 1 diabetes. General study findings and limits: TCRB CDR3 length was moderately but significantly reduced in all four CD4+ subsets of Type 1 diabetes patients.

The antigens of these receptors remain unknown. TCRB transcripts that were expressed got sequenced, as all of the isolated RNA had been reverse transcribed. Assay: immunoSEQ multiplex PCR; the TCRdb copy retains only in-frame clones and omits some. This sample yields around 690,000 clones, of which roughly an eighth are seen a single time; about 0.11% belongs to the top ten. Material: naive CD4+ T cells from blood. The receptors were sampled from a man aged 25 to 40 with type 1 diabetes.

The genes are TRBV9 and TRBJ1-5; D gene uncertain. The germline V gene has CDR1 SGDLS and CDR2 YYNGEE. This CDR3 is 16 amino acids long. With 0 bases removed from V and 7 bases from J, the gap between germline ends came to 17 bases. The CDR3 region has the DNA TGTGCCAGCAGCGTAGGGGCAGACCTTCAAGGACAGCCCCAGCATTTT. Its translation: CASSVGADLQGQPQHF.

The gene calls are TRBV4-3 and TRBJ2-3, with a tentative D call TRBD2 (5 bases). V was clipped by 0 bases and J by 0 bases, with 16 bases between them. The CDR3 contains 18 residues. CDR1 LGHNA and CDR2 YSLEER come from the germline V gene. The CDR3 DNA reads TGCGCCAGCAGCCAAGAGGTTTGGGGAGAATCTAGCACAGATACGCAGTATTTT. It codes for CASSQEVWGESSTDTQYF.

Only a few counts were recorded for this clone. The J gene is TRBJ2-6, the V gene TRBV19; D gene unclear. V was cut by 6 bases and J by 6 bases, with 6 bases left in between. This CDR3 is built from 12 residues. Germline V lookup: CDR1 LNHDA, CDR2 SQIVND (reference sequence). This CDR3 reads CASSNSANVLTF. In DNA, the CDR3 is TGTGCCAGTAGCAACTCGGCCAACGTCCTGACTTTC.

The sample holds one count of this clone. The CDR3 coding sequence is TGTGCCAGCAGCATCAATGACAGGACAAATTCACCCCTCCACTTT. As protein: CASSINDRTNSPLHF. The V and J genes are TRBV7-9 and TRBJ1-6; a possible D gene is TRBD1 (6 bases). Germline V gives CDR1 SEHNR, CDR2 FQNEAQ (reference sequence). The V end was cut by 5 bases, the J end by 7 bases, with 15 bases between. There are 15 residues in the CDR3.

This sequence joins TRBV10-3 and TRBJ2-3, with 16 positions matching TRBD2. This CDR3 spans 16 amino acids. CDR1 is ENHRY and CDR2 is SYGVKD in the germline V gene. V lost 6 bases and J lost 5; bases outside the gene matches: 5. The CDR3 region has the DNA TGTGCCATCAGACCGGGACTAGCGGGGGGGAGAGATACGCAGTATTTT. Translated: CAIRPGLAGGRDTQYF.

The chain is built from TRBV6-5 and TRBJ1-5; D possibly corresponds to TRBD1 (6 bases). Per germline, CDR1 MNHEY and CDR2 SVGAGI. The CDR3 spans 14 residues. V was pared by 5 bases and J by 3 bases, with 11 bases between. The CDR3 DNA follows: TGTGCCAGCAGTAGACAGGCCTTCAATCAGCCCCAGCATTTT. This sequence encodes CASSRQAFNQPQHF.

The chain carries TRBV30 and TRBJ2-2, with TRBD1 matching over 8 bases. J lost 2 bases, V lost 3 bases, and 2 bases had no gene match. The CDR3 spans 14 residues. Germline CDR1 and CDR2: GTSNPN and SVGIG (reference sequence). The CDR3 reads CAWRGQANTGELFF. DNA for the CDR3: TGTGCCTGGAGGGGACAGGCCAACACCGGGGAGCTGTTTTTT. The variable domain in full, completed from reference TRBV30 and TRBJ2-2, reads SQTIHQWPATLVQPVGSPLSLECTVEGTSNPNLYWYRQAAGRGLQLLFYSVGIGQISSEVPQNLSASRPQDRQFILSSKKLLLSDSGFYLCAWRGQANTGELFFGEGSRLTVL.

This clone was detected a few times. V gene TRBV19 combines with J gene TRBJ1-1; possible D gene TRBD1, 5 bases. Looked up from germline, CDR1 is LNHDA and CDR2 is SQIVND (reference sequence). This CDR3 is 13 amino acids long. V lost 10 bases and J lost 4, with 16 bases in between. CDR3 loop: CATTQGAGTEAFF. The CDR3, as DNA: TGTGCCACTACCCAGGGCGCTGGCACTGAAGCTTTCTTT.

The chain recombines TRBV6-6 with TRBJ1-2; D gene uncertain. The CDR3 contains 13 residues. Germline lookup yields CDR1 MNHNY and CDR2 SVGAGI (reference sequence). Trimming removed 6 bases at V and 1 base at J, with 9 bases between. CDR3 protein: CASSPNLNYGYTF. CDR3 sequence (DNA): TGTGCCAGCAGCCCGAACCTTAACTATGGCTACACCTTC.

This clone was counted a few times. The chain recombines TRBV2 with TRBJ2-1; possible D gene TRBD2, 5 bases. Germline assignment: CDR1 SNHLY and CDR2 FYNNEI. This CDR3 has 12 amino acids. The ends were cut back, 4 bases at V and 5 bases at J, with 6 bases in the middle. CDR3 in amino acids: CASSVGDNEQFF. The CDR3 bases are TGTGCCAGCAGTGTCGGGGACAATGAGCAGTTCTTC. Complete variable domain (other parts from reference TRBV2 and TRBJ2-1): EPEVTQTPSHQVTQMGQEVILRCVPISNHLYFYWYRQILGQKVEFLVSFYNNEISEKSEIFDDQFSVERPDGSNFTLKIRSTKLEDSAMYFCASSVGDNEQFFGPGTRLTVL.

This clone has a handful of counts. This chain's CDR3 is CATYLGGYGYTF. CDR3 bases: TGTGCCACCTATCTTGGCGGCTATGGCTACACCTTC. The chain carries TRBV19 and TRBJ1-2; D not resolved. The CDR3 has 12 residues. With 10 bases removed from V and 4 bases from J, the gap between germline ends came to 13 bases. Germline assignment: CDR1 LNHDA and CDR2 SQIVND (reference sequence).

This clone was counted a few times. This CDR3 reads CASSLGAGDIQYF. The DNA for the CDR3 is TGTGCCAGCAGCTTGGGGGCGGGAGACATTCAGTACTTC. The chain couples TRBV5-4 to TRBJ2-4, with 7 bases aligning to TRBD2. With V trimmed by 0 bases and J by 8 bases, 2 bases remained unmatched. The CDR3 has 13 amino acids. CDR1 SGHNT and CDR2 YYREEE come from the germline V gene (reference sequence).

This clone was picked up a small number of times. This chain connects TRBV20-1 to TRBJ1-1, with D unclear. The CDR3 is made up of 10 amino acids. V lost 6 bases to trimming and J lost 11 bases, with 13 bases between them. Germline V CDR1 and CDR2: DFQATT, SNEGSKA (reference sequence). DNA of the CDR3: TGCAGTGCCCCGGGCAATGGGGCTTTCTTT. Its protein product is CSAPGNGAFF.

The table lists this clone with a few counts. This chain joins TRBV13 and TRBJ2-6; 7 nucleotides align to TRBD2. After removal of 2 bases from V and 4 bases from J, the junction contained 14 bases not matched to a gene. Germline V CDR1 and CDR2: PRHDT, FYEKMQ (reference sequence). The length of the CDR3 is 19 residues. CDR3 amino acids: CASSLKRASGSPGANVLTF. The CDR3 coding sequence is TGTGCCAGCAGCTTAAAACGGGCTAGCGGTTCCCCCGGGGCCAACGTCCTGACTTTC.

This clone appeared a few times. This sequence joins TRBV9 and TRBJ2-3, with D unresolved. CDR1 and CDR2 (germline): SGDLS, YYNGEE. Deletions cut 0 bases from V and 4 bases from J, with 6 bases between. The CDR3 sequence is 13 residues long. CDR3: CASSVGRPDTQYF. The CDR3 nucleotides read TGTGCCAGCAGCGTAGGGCGGCCAGATACGCAGTATTTT.

The chain uses TRBV7-9 and TRBJ1-2, with 9 nucleotides matching TRBD1. The germline gives CDR1 SEHNR, CDR2 FQNEAQ (reference sequence). Losses at the gene ends were 8 bases for V and 8 bases for J; bases not matched to a gene: 12. This CDR3 spans 14 amino acids. The CDR3, as DNA: TGTGCCAGCGCACAGGGGGCCCTAGAGAGCGGCTACACCTTC. It is translated as CASAQGALESGYTF.

For this clone: Other DNA sequences in this specimen translate into the identical CDR3. The rearrangement joins TRBV5-1 to TRBJ2-7; 10 bases agree with TRBD2. The V and J ends lost 4 bases and 0 bases, in that order; junction bases with no gene match: 4. CDR3 length equals 15 residues. Germline V lookup: CDR1 SGHRS, CDR2 YFSETQ. The CDR3 region is CASSPLAGVSYEQYF. CDR3 sequence (DNA): TGCGCCAGCAGCCCTCTAGCGGGGGTCTCCTACGAGCAGTACTTC.

This clone was seen more than once but under ten times. V is TRBV7-9 and J is TRBJ2-7; 7 bases align to TRBD1. Germline CDR1 reads SEHNR; CDR2 reads FQNEAQ (reference sequence). This CDR3 contains 13 residues. J gave up 2 bases and V 4 bases, and 2 bases lay outside the gene matches. CDR3 sequence (DNA): TGTGCCAGCAGCTGGGACAGCCCCTACGAGCAGTACTTC. Amino acid sequence: CASSWDSPYEQYF.

The chain has TRBV25-1 and TRBJ2-7; no clear D gene. The germline V gene encodes CDR1 MGHDK and CDR2 SYGVNS. V dropped 5 bases and J dropped 6 bases, with 8 bases sitting between them. CDR3 length: 11 amino acids. For the CDR3, the DNA is TGTGCCAGCAGTTCTTGGGGCGAGCAGTACTTC. It encodes CASSSWGEQYF.

In its sample, this clone was seen a few times. The V call is TRBV25-1, the J call TRBJ2-3, with 7 nucleotides matching TRBD2. Germline CDR1 reads MGHDK; CDR2 reads SYGVNS. Trimming removed 0 bases from V and 4 bases from J; junction bases left unmatched: 1. This CDR3 spans 14 amino acids. DNA of the CDR3: TGTGCCAGCAGTGAATATCGGGGGGCAGATACGCAGTATTTT. This sequence encodes CASSEYRGADTQYF.

The V gene is TRBV29-1, the J gene TRBJ2-1, with 12 bases that match TRBD2. This CDR3 contains 17 residues. With 7 bases clipped from V and 4 bases from J, the junction kept 14 bases outside the gene matches. The germline V gene has CDR1 SQVTM and CDR2 ANQGSEA. CDR3 loop: CSAERLAGALIYNEQFF. CDR3 bases: TGCAGCGCTGAGAGACTAGCGGGGGCCCTGATATACAATGAGCAGTTCTTC.